The sequence of this T cell receptor (beta chain) was determined in a study of blood T cell repertoires in COVID-19. The overall study: Samples of COVID-19 (acute and convalescent) were obtained from the United States, Italy and Spain. Sources were T cells, B-cell-depleted T cells, or PBMCs; the material itself was cDNA or gDNA.

Clones were sequenced by immunoSEQ multiplex PCR, and TCRdb holds only the in-frame ones, with some missing. This table has about 670,000 clones, about nine tenths appearing once. The CDR3 contains 14 residues. The germline V gene encodes CDR1 KGHDR and CDR2 SFDVKD. V lost 4 bases, J lost 2 bases, and 2 bases stayed unmatched. The chain is built from TRBV24-1 and TRBJ1-2, with 8 bases matching TRBD1. The TCR comes from a young woman with acute or convalescent COVID-19. Material for sequencing was peripheral blood. CDR3 in DNA: TGTGCCACCAGTGAATCAGGGGGCAACTATGGCTACACCTTC. This translates into CATSESGGNYGYTF.